A single TCR beta chain is shown here with its context. What it binds is not known. The sample is drawn from a study of T-cell reconstitution after alpha-beta-depleted transplantation in children. Study-level points and caveats: Several hundred graft clones that had expanded were reportedly the source of alpha-beta T cells about two months after transplant.

Trimming shortened V by 4 bases and J by 8 bases, and 20 bases separated the two germline ends. The CDR3 runs to 15 residues. Germline V gives CDR1 SGHTA, CDR2 FQGNSA. During its preparation, the TCRbeta library received unique molecular identifiers. TCRdb fed the PCR reads into MiXCR, producing one record per CDR3 protein. The table includes 250,000 or so distinct CDR3 sequences, roughly a quarter detected once. The origin of this receptor is a female patient between 2 and 15 years old who had a stem cell transplant for congenital amegakaryocytic thrombocytopenia, so the T cells may come from the graft donor. The chain carries TRBV7-2 and TRBJ1-2, with D possibly TRBD1 on 5 matching bases. The specimen was PBMCs, mostly from graft donor cells, collected 360 days after TCRalphabeta/CD19-depleted stem cell transplant. The CDR3 DNA is TGTGCCAGCAGCTCCCTCCTCGGGGGTTATGGCGGCTACACCTTC. Translating it yields CASSSLLGGYGGYTF.